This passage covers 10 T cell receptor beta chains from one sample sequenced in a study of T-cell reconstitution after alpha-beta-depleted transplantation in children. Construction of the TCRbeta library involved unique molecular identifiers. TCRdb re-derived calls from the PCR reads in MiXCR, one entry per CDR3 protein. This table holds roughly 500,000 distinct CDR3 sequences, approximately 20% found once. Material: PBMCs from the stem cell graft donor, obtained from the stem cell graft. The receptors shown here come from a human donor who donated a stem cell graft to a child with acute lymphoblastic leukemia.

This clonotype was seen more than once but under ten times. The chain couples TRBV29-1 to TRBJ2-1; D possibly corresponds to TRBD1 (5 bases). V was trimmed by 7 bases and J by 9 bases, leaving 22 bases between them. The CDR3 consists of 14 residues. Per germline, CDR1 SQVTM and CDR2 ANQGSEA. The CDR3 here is CSGNYGQGDGEQFF. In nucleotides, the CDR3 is TGCAGCGGAAATTATGGGCAGGGCGACGGTGAGCAGTTCTTC.

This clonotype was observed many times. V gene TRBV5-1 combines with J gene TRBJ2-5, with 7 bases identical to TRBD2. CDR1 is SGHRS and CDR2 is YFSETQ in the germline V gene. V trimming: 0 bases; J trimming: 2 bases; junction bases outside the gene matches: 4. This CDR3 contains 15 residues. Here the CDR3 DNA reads TGCGCCAGCAGCTTGGGCGGGGGACGACAAGAGACCCAGTACTTC. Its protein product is CASSLGGGRQETQYF.

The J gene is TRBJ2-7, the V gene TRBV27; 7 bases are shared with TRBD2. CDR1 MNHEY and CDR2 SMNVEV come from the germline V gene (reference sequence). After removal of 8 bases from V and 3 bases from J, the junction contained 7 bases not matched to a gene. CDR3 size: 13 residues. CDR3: CASGYQRDYEQYF. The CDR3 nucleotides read TGTGCCAGCGGATACCAGCGGGACTACGAGCAGTACTTC.

Here the CDR3 DNA reads TGCAGCGTGAAGACAGGGACAACCACCGGGGAGCTGTTTTTT. Protein: CSVKTGTTTGELFF. V and J are TRBV29-1 and TRBJ2-2, with 7 bases matching TRBD1. The germline CDR1 and CDR2 sequences are SQVTM and ANQGSEA. The V and J ends lost 6 bases and 4 bases, in that order; junction bases with no gene match: 8. This CDR3 has 14 amino acids.

The CDR3, as DNA: TGTGCCAGCAGCTTGCGGGCGGGTATCCCCGGCGGGGAGCTGTTTTTT. It yields the protein CASSLRAGIPGGELFF. The rearrangement uses TRBV7-9 and TRBJ2-2, with D perhaps TRBD2 (5 bases). CDR3 size: 16 residues. V was shortened by 3 bases and J by 7 bases, with 18 bases between the two germline ends. From germline, CDR1 is SEHNR and CDR2 FQNEAQ (reference sequence).

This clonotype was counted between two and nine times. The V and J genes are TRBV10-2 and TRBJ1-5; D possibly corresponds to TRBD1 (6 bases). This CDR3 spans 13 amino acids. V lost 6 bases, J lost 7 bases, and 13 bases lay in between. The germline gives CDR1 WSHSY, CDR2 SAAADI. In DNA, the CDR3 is TGCGCCAGCAGCCCGGACAGTGTCCAGCCCCAGCATTTT. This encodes CASSPDSVQPQHF.

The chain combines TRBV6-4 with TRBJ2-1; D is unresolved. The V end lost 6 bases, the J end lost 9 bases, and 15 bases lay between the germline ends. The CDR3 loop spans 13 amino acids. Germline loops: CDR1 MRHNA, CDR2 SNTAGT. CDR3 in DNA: TGTGCCAGCAGCGCCACTGGGCGCGGTGAGCAGTTCTTC. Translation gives CASSATGRGEQFF.

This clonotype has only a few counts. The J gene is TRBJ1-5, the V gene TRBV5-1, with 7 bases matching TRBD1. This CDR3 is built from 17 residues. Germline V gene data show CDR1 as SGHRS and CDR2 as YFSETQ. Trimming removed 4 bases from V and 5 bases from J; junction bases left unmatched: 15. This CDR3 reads CASSEGQLPQGHQPQHF. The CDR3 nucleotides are TGCGCCAGCAGCGAGGGACAGCTCCCTCAGGGGCATCAGCCCCAGCATTTT.

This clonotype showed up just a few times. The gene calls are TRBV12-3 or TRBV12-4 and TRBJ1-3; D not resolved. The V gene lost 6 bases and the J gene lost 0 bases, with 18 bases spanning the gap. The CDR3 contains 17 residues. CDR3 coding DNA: TGTGCCAGCAGCCCCCCGATCCGCGGCATCTCTGGAAACACCATATATTTT. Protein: CASSPPIRGISGNTIYF.

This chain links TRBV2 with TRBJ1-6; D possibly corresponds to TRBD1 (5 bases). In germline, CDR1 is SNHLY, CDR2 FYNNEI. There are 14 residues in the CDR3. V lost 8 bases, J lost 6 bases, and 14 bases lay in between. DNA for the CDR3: TGTGCCAGCGGGCTGGGACCGACTAATTCACCCCTCCACTTT. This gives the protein CASGLGPTNSPLHF.